This T cell receptor (beta chain) was sequenced during a study of T-cell reconstitution after alpha-beta-depleted transplantation in children. The CDR3 has 15 residues. CDR1 is SGHRS, CDR2 YFSETQ, per germline. The V end lost 5 bases, the J end lost 1 base, and 16 bases lay between the germline ends. To note about this clonotype: Antigen unknown.

Findings and limits, study-wide: At the one-year point after transplant, T-cell counts and TCRbeta diversity were found to come mostly from T cells that had been newly produced. After transplant, high TCRbeta diversity at day 60 in some patients arose from surviving recipient T cells and thymic progenitors. About two months after transplant, alpha-beta T cells reportedly came from several hundred expanded graft clones.

Unique molecular identifiers were incorporated into the prepared TCRbeta library. TCRdb analysed the PCR reads with MiXCR anew, one entry per CDR3 protein. The sample lists 500,000 to 750,000 distinct CDR3 sequences, roughly 13% occurring once. The rearrangement links TRBV5-1 to TRBJ2-7, with D tentatively TRBD2 (5 bases). This TCR was sampled from a male patient aged 5 to 17 who had a stem cell transplant for acute myeloid leukemia, so the T cells may come from the graft donor. The sequenced sample was PBMCs, mostly from graft donor cells, obtained 360 days after TCRalphabeta/CD19-depleted stem cell transplant. CDR3 sequence (DNA): TGCGCCAGCAGAGGGTCCGGGAATCCTTCCTACGAGCAGTACTTC. It is translated as CASRGSGNPSYEQYF. Full variable domain (remainder filled in from reference TRBV5-1 and TRBJ2-7): KAGVTQTPRYLIKTRGQQVTLSCSPISGHRSVSWYQQTPGQGLQFLFEYFSETQRNKGNFPGRFSGRQFSNSRSEMNVSTLELGDSALYLCASRGSGNPSYEQYFGPGTRLTVT.